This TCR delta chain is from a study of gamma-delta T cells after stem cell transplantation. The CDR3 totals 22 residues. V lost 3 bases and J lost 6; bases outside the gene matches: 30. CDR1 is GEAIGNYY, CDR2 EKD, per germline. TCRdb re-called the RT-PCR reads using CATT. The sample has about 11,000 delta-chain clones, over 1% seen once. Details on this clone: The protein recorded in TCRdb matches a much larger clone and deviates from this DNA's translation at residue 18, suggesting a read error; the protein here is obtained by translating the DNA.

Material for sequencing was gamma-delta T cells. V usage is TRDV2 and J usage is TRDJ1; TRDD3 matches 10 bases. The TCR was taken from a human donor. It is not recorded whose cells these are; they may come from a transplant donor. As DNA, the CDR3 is TGTGCCTGTGACTCCCTCAAGGGGACTGGGGGATCGAGTACTCGCCTTAACAATAAACTCATCTTT. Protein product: CACDSLKGTGGSSTRLNNKLIF.